These T cell receptor beta chains were read from a single sample in a study of multiple sclerosis patients with progressive multifocal leukoencephalopathy. The repertoire was sequenced with immunoSEQ multiplex PCR; TCRdb's copy has only in-frame clones and lacks some. Here the sample spans approximately 35,000 clones, roughly 87% being singletons. Sequenced here: PBMCs, sampled from a patient treated with natalizumab. These receptors originate from a human donor with progressive multifocal leukoencephalopathy. The CDR3 runs from the conserved cysteine through the conserved F or W. A D gene is named only where the DNA matches it firmly. Expanded clones are given a class, and other clones once, few, many or no size at all.

d_call j_call v_call clone_size cdr3_aa cdr3_nt
- TRBJ1-1 TRBV18 - CASSTDWNTEAFF TGTGCCAGCTCAACGGACTGGAACACTGAAGCTTTCTTT
TRBD1 TRBJ2-7 TRBV6-5 - CASSSRDRGPYEQYF TGTGCCAGCAGTTCCCGGGACAGGGGGCCGTACGAGCAGTACTTC
- TRBJ1-5 TRBV21-1 - CASPTRSVDNPQHF TGTGCCAGCCCAACAAGGAGCGTTGATAACCCCCAGCATTTT
TRBD1 TRBJ1-5 TRBV6-1 - CASSATGTVSNQPQHF TGTGCCAGCAGTGCCACCGGGACAGTAAGCAATCAGCCCCAGCATTTT
- TRBJ2-7 TRBV6-5 - CASRRVGPYEQYF TGTGCCAGCAGAAGAGTCGGACCCTACGAGCAGTACTTC
- TRBJ2-1 TRBV10-1 - CASRARGEQFF TGCGCCAGCAGGGCCCGGGGTGAGCAGTTCTTC
- TRBJ2-3 TRBV10-3 - CAISPTEDTQYF TGTGCCATCAGCCCGACAGAGGATACGCAGTATTTT
- TRBJ2-3 TRBV19 - CASREQIVADTQYF TGTGCCAGTAGGGAGCAGATAGTGGCAGATACGCAGTATTTT
- TRBJ1-3 TRBV19 - CASSYRDIPGNTIYF TGTGCCAGTAGTTACCGGGACATCCCAGGAAACACCATATATTTT
- TRBJ2-7 TRBV6-5 once CASSPRVRLAYEQYF TGTGCCAGCAGTCCACGGGTGAGGCTAGCCTACGAGCAGTACTTC
- TRBJ1-2 TRBV5-4 - CASSLPPSGYTF TGTGCCAGCAGCTTGCCGCCTTCAGGCTACACCTTC
- TRBJ2-3 TRBV6-5 - CASGWDTQYF TGTGCCAGCGGGTGGGATACGCAGTATTTT
- TRBJ1-5 TRBV7-2 - CASSQDSSIQPQHF TGTGCCAGCAGCCAGGACAGTTCGATTCAGCCCCAGCATTTT
- TRBJ2-7 TRBV4-3 - CASSEDRAGAYEQYF TGCGCCAGCAGCGAAGATCGGGCTGGCGCCTACGAGCAGTACTTC
TRBD1 TRBJ2-7 TRBV10-3 - CAINTGTGGIFSEQYF TGTGCCATCAATACCGGGACAGGGGGTATATTTAGCGAGCAGTACTTC
- TRBJ1-5 TRBV28 - CASTPWGPDKPQHF TGTGCCAGCACCCCCTGGGGCCCTGACAAGCCCCAGCATTTT
- TRBJ2-6 TRBV4-3 - CASSQDGQTSGANVLTF TGCGCCAGCAGCCAAGATGGGCAAACCTCTGGGGCCAACGTCCTGACTTTC
- TRBJ2-3 TRBV5-1 - CASSPLPGLGPTDTQYF TGCGCCAGCAGCCCCCTACCGGGATTGGGGCCCACAGATACGCAGTATTTT
- TRBJ2-4 TRBV30 - CAWSAAVDIQYF TGTGCCTGGAGTGCTGCGGTGGACATTCAGTACTTC
TRBD1 TRBJ2-2 TRBV11-2 - CASSWDRVGSGELFF TGTGCCAGCTCATGGGACAGGGTTGGCTCCGGGGAGCTGTTTTTT
- TRBJ1-6 TRBV7-9 once CASSLGGNNSPLHF TGTGCCAGCAGCTTAGGAGGAAATAATTCACCCCTCCACTTT
- TRBJ2-1 TRBV5-4 - CASSDLGGANEQFF TGTGCCAGCAGCGACCTGGGGGGGGCGAATGAGCAGTTCTTC
TRBD1 TRBJ1-5 TRBV7-9 - CASSLAGTGNQPQHF TGTGCCAGCAGCTTAGCCGGGACAGGGAATCAGCCCCAGCATTTT
- TRBJ2-2 TRBV5-8 - CASWQGGTGELFF TGTGCCAGCTGGCAGGGGGGCACCGGGGAGCTGTTTTTT
TRBD1 TRBJ1-5 TRBV5-5 - CASSDRTGPNQPQHF TGTGCCAGCAGCGATCGGACAGGGCCTAATCAGCCCCAGCATTTT
- TRBJ1-1 TRBV30 - CAWGRQFEAFF TGTGCCTGGGGTCGACAGTTTGAAGCTTTCTTT
- TRBJ2-1 TRBV6-5 once CASRTGTSNEQFF TGTGCCAGCCGTACCGGGACATCCAATGAGCAGTTCTTC
- TRBJ2-7 TRBV5-1 - CASSLGPIGSTYEQYF TGCGCCAGCAGCTTGGGGCCGATCGGATCCACCTACGAGCAGTACTTC
- TRBJ2-7 TRBV28 - CASRLTEGSQYF TGTGCCAGCAGGCTCACCGAGGGGAGCCAGTACTTC
- TRBJ1-1 TRBV7-3 - CASRKTENTEAFF TGTGCCAGCAGGAAGACAGAGAACACTGAAGCTTTCTTT
- TRBJ2-5 TRBV27 - CASTHHPTAGQYF TGTGCCAGCACCCACCACCCGACCGCAGGCCAGTACTTC
TRBD2 TRBJ2-1 TRBV25-1 - CASNEPGLAAYNEQFF TGTGCCAGCAATGAACCGGGACTAGCGGCCTACAATGAGCAGTTCTTC
TRBD1 TRBJ2-3 TRBV18 - CASSPFRDRESADTQYF TGTGCCAGCTCACCATTTAGAGACAGGGAGTCCGCAGATACGCAGTATTTT
- TRBJ1-1 TRBV18 few CASSPRESGEAFF TGTGCCAGCTCACCCCGGGAGAGTGGTGAAGCTTTCTTT
TRBD1 TRBJ1-2 TRBV7-2 - CASSPFSDRGYGYTF TGTGCCAGCAGCCCGTTCTCGGACAGGGGATATGGCTACACCTTC
TRBD1 TRBJ1-1 TRBV7-9 - CASLPGGFTNTEAFF TGTGCCAGCTTACCAGGGGGCTTCACGAACACTGAAGCTTTCTTT
TRBD2 TRBJ2-1 TRBV29-1 - CSVEGGSNSYNEQFF TGCAGCGTTGAGGGGGGGTCAAACTCCTACAATGAGCAGTTCTTC
- TRBJ1-3 TRBV18 - CASSPFREAGNTIYF TGTGCCAGCTCACCTTTCAGGGAAGCTGGAAACACCATATATTTT
- TRBJ2-2 TRBV6-1 - CASKAELRHGELFF TGTGCCAGCAAAGCGGAGCTCCGTCACGGGGAGCTGTTTTTT
- TRBJ2-5 TRBV7-7 - CASSLGGTGQTQYF TGTGCTAGCAGCTTAGGAGGGACGGGACAGACCCAGTACTTC
- TRBJ1-5 TRBV2 - CASTFAGAYSNQPQHF TGTGCCAGCACTTTCGCCGGGGCTTATAGCAATCAGCCCCAGCATTTT
TRBD1 TRBJ2-1 TRBV7-2 - CASSLLSGKGAVEQFF TGTGCCAGCAGCTTATTGAGTGGGAAGGGGGCGGTTGAGCAGTTCTTC
TRBD2 TRBJ2-1 TRBV7-9 - CASSISGRVGNEQFF TGTGCCAGCAGCATTAGCGGGAGGGTGGGGAATGAGCAGTTCTTC
- TRBJ2-3 TRBV9 - CASSVNQATDTQYF TGTGCCAGCAGCGTAAATCAGGCTACAGATACGCAGTATTTT
- TRBJ2-1 TRBV4-2 - CASSQEARSYNEQFF TGTGCCAGCAGCCAAGAGGCTCGGTCCTACAATGAGCAGTTCTTC
- TRBJ1-3 TRBV6-5 - CASSYGPKAGNTIYF TGTGCCAGCAGTTACGGGCCAAAGGCAGGAAACACCATATATTTT